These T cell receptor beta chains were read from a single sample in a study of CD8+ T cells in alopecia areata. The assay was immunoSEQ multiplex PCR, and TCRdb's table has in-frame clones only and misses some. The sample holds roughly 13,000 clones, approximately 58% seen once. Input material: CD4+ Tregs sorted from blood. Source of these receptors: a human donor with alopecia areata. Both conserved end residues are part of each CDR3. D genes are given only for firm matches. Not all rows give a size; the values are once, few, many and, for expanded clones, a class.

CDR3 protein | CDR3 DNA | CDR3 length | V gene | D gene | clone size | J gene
CASSLVASGIYEQYF | TGCGCCAGCAGCTTGGTGGCTAGCGGGATCTACGAGCAGTACTTC | 15 | TRBV5-1 | TRBD2 | - | TRBJ2-7
CASSLTRAGGAETQYF | TGCGCCAGCAGCCTGACAAGAGCGGGAGGCGCAGAGACCCAGTACTTC | 16 | TRBV5-1 | TRBD2 | - | TRBJ2-5
CASSLGNTGELFF | TGTGCCAGCAGCTTGGGGAACACCGGGGAGCTGTTTTTT | 13 | TRBV7-3 | - | - | TRBJ2-2
CASSDSKGDGYTF | TGTGCCAGCAGTGACTCGAAAGGAGATGGCTACACCTTC | 13 | TRBV6-4 | - | - | TRBJ1-2
CASSVPYEKQYF | TGTGCCAGCAGCGTCCCCTACGAGAAGCAGTACTTC | 12 | TRBV5-6 | - | - | TRBJ2-7
CATRSEGGKNTEAFF | TGTGCCACTAGGTCGGAGGGGGGAAAGAACACTGAAGCTTTCTTT | 15 | TRBV19 | - | - | TRBJ1-1
CASSQAESSYEQYF | TGCGCCAGCAGCCAAGCAGAGAGCTCCTACGAGCAGTACTTC | 14 | TRBV4-1 | - | - | TRBJ2-7
CSVGPDRGGGYTF | TGCAGCGTTGGACCCGACAGGGGCGGTGGCTACACCTTC | 13 | TRBV29-1 | TRBD1 | - | TRBJ1-2
CASNRGGDTGELFF | TGTGCCAGCAACCGCGGTGGGGACACCGGGGAGCTGTTTTTT | 14 | TRBV7-9 | - | - | TRBJ2-2
CASSTKRTGPPEQYF | TGTGCCAGTAGTACCAAGAGGACAGGGCCCCCGGAGCAGTACTTC | 15 | TRBV19 | TRBD1 | - | TRBJ2-7
CASSLGEGDTQYF | TGCGCCAGCAGCTTGGGCGAAGGTGATACGCAGTATTTT | 13 | TRBV5-1 | - | few | TRBJ2-3
CASSLKTSGIQETQYF | TGTGCCAGCAGCCTGAAGACTAGCGGGATCCAAGAGACCCAGTACTTC | 16 | TRBV7-8 | TRBD2 | few | TRBJ2-5
CASSFSDRGGTQYF | TGTGCCAGCAGCTTCTCGGACAGGGGAGGGACCCAGTACTTC | 14 | TRBV7-3 | TRBD1 | few | TRBJ2-5
CASSTTGLRETQYF | TGCGCCAGCAGCACGACGGGACTCCGAGAGACCCAGTACTTC | 14 | TRBV5-1 | - | - | TRBJ2-5
CAIRAVGTDYEQYF | TGTGCCATCAGAGCGGTGGGGACCGACTACGAGCAGTACTTC | 14 | TRBV10-3 | - | - | TRBJ2-7
CASSLGGLTHNEQFF | TGTGCCAGCAGCTTAGGGGGTCTTACCCACAATGAGCAGTTCTTC | 15 | TRBV11-2 | - | - | TRBJ2-1
CASRGTGYNTGELFF | TGTGCCAGTAGGGGGACAGGGTATAACACCGGGGAGCTGTTTTTT | 15 | TRBV19 | TRBD1 | few | TRBJ2-2
CASSARLSKREGQFF | TGTGCCAGCAGTGCACGACTCTCGAAGCGGGAAGGGCAGTTCTTC | 15 | TRBV6-5 | TRBD2 | - | TRBJ2-1
CASSLHQGLSGANVLTF | TGTGCCAGCAGCTTACATCAGGGTCTCTCTGGGGCCAACGTCCTGACTTTC | 17 | TRBV5-4 | - | - | TRBJ2-6
CASSSWGVNEKLFF | TGTGCCAGCAGTAGCTGGGGGGTGAATGAAAAACTGTTTTTT | 14 | TRBV6-1 | - | - | TRBJ1-4
CASSLSGANVLTF | TGTGCCAGCAGTTTATCAGGGGCCAACGTCCTGACTTTC | 13 | TRBV28 | - | few | TRBJ2-6
CASSLAGDRAFTTNYGYTF | TGCGCCAGCAGCTTGGCGGGGGACAGGGCTTTTACGACTAACTATGGCTACACCTTC | 19 | TRBV5-1 | TRBD1 | - | TRBJ1-2
CASTIRRDSEQFF | TGCGCCAGCACGATTAGGAGGGACTCAGAGCAGTTCTTC | 13 | TRBV5-1 | - | - | TRBJ2-1
CASSLDPQYTGELFF | TGTGCCAGCAGCTTAGACCCGCAGTACACCGGGGAGCTGTTTTTT | 15 | TRBV7-9 | - | few | TRBJ2-2
CASTVGLAGTGRETQYF | TGCGCCAGCACCGTGGGACTAGCGGGCACTGGGCGAGAGACCCAGTACTTC | 17 | TRBV5-1 | TRBD2 | - | TRBJ2-5
CASSVAGWQETQYF | TGTGCCAGTAGTGTGGCGGGATGGCAAGAGACCCAGTACTTC | 14 | TRBV19 | - | - | TRBJ2-5
CASSLGTGLYEQYF | TGCGCCAGCAGCTTGGGGACAGGGCTCTACGAGCAGTACTTC | 14 | TRBV5-1 | TRBD1 | few | TRBJ2-7
CAIKGTSATGELFF | TGTGCCATCAAAGGGACTAGCGCCACCGGGGAGCTGTTTTTT | 14 | TRBV10-3 | TRBD2 | - | TRBJ2-2
CASSPLSGGTYEQYF | TGTGCCAGTAGTCCTCTCTCGGGCGGCACCTACGAGCAGTACTTC | 15 | TRBV19 | - | - | TRBJ2-7
CASSAPGLETQYF | TGTGCCAGCAGCGCCCCGGGACTAGAGACCCAGTACTTC | 13 | TRBV9 | - | few | TRBJ2-5
CASSLVSGRAEAFF | TGCGCCAGCAGCTTGGTTTCAGGGAGGGCTGAAGCTTTCTTT | 14 | TRBV5-1 | - | - | TRBJ1-1
CSVRAPFNTEAFF | TGCAGCGTCAGGGCCCCGTTTAACACTGAAGCTTTCTTT | 13 | TRBV29-1 | - | - | TRBJ1-1
CASSLTGTEQYF | TGTGCCAGCAGCTTGACAGGGACCGAGCAGTACTTC | 12 | TRBV7-9 | TRBD1 | - | TRBJ2-7
CSARAGLAPFF | TGCAGTGCTAGAGCGGGACTAGCGCCGTTCTTC | 11 | TRBV20-1 | TRBD2 | - | TRBJ2-1
CASSESPGGVKFYSNQPQHF | TGTGCCAGCAGTGAAAGCCCCGGGGGGGTTAAATTCTATAGCAATCAGCCCCAGCATTTT | 20 | TRBV6-1 | - | few | TRBJ1-5
CASSPRLAGAKTQYF | TGCGCCAGCAGCCCACGACTAGCGGGAGCAAAGACCCAGTACTTC | 15 | TRBV4-1 | TRBD2 | - | TRBJ2-5
CASSLVKGTEAFF | TGTGCCAGCTCACTCGTGAAGGGGACTGAAGCTTTCTTT | 13 | TRBV18 | - | - | TRBJ1-1
CASSEAGLSYNEQFF | TGTGCCAGCAGCGAAGCGGGCCTATCATACAATGAGCAGTTCTTC | 15 | TRBV7-2 | - | few | TRBJ2-1
CASSSGSTYEQYF | TGTGCCAGCAGTAGCGGGAGTACCTACGAGCAGTACTTC | 13 | TRBV9 | TRBD2 | medium-sized | TRBJ2-7
CASRPWTDHSYEQYF | TGCGCCAGCAGACCCTGGACGGACCACTCCTACGAGCAGTACTTC | 15 | TRBV5-1 | - | few | TRBJ2-7
CASTPLWGYGNEQFF | TGCGCCAGCACACCCCTCTGGGGTTATGGGAATGAGCAGTTCTTC | 15 | TRBV5-1 | - | - | TRBJ2-1
CATSPGSGTGTYNEQFF | TGTGCCACCAGCCCGGGGTCTGGGACAGGCACCTACAATGAGCAGTTCTTC | 17 | TRBV15 | TRBD1 | - | TRBJ2-1
CASSGRSGGQPQHF | TGTGCCAGCAGTGGACGATCAGGTGGCCAGCCCCAGCATTTT | 14 | TRBV6-5 | - | - | TRBJ1-5
CASSQYNEQFF | TGCGCCAGCAGCCAATACAATGAGCAGTTCTTC | 11 | TRBV5-1 | - | - | TRBJ2-1
CASSFVELAGETETQYF | TGTGCCAGCAGTTTTGTCGAGTTAGCGGGAGAAACAGAGACCCAGTACTTC | 17 | TRBV28 | TRBD2 | - | TRBJ2-5
CASSQWGGLASYEQYF | TGTGCCAGCAGCCAATGGGGGGGACTAGCATCTTACGAGCAGTACTTC | 16 | TRBV7-9 | TRBD2 | - | TRBJ2-7
CASQQGRGHGYTF | TGCGCCAGCCAGCAAGGGAGGGGACATGGCTACACCTTC | 13 | TRBV5-1 | - | - | TRBJ1-2
CASSVTGARNQPQHF | TGCGCCAGCAGCGTAACAGGGGCCCGCAATCAGCCCCAGCATTTT | 15 | TRBV4-1 | TRBD1 | - | TRBJ1-5
CASSLRAGLAANNEQFF | TGTGCCAGCAGCTTAAGAGCGGGACTAGCGGCTAACAATGAGCAGTTCTTC | 17 | TRBV7-9 | TRBD2 | few | TRBJ2-1
CASSRSGSTGELFF | TGCGCCAGCAGCCGCAGCGGGAGTACAGGGGAGCTGTTTTTT | 14 | TRBV5-1 | TRBD2 | few | TRBJ2-2
CASSMKPYGLEQFF | TGTGCCAGTAGTATGAAGCCCTATGGACTCGAGCAGTTCTTC | 14 | TRBV19 | - | few | TRBJ2-1
CASSQIPGLATDTQYF | TGTGCCAGCAGCCAAATCCCGGGACTAGCCACAGATACGCAGTATTTT | 16 | TRBV9 | TRBD2 | few | TRBJ2-3